This T cell receptor (beta chain) was sequenced in a study of CD8 T cells in Susac syndrome. From blood CD8+ and CD4+ T cells, TCR beta sequences were generated. Negative isolation was applied to CD8+ and CD4+ T cells, and FACS enrichment was applied to TEMRA cells. Notes on the study in general: By the study's own acknowledgment, its TCR sequencing and HLA analysis included relatively few individuals.

CDR3 size: 12 residues. V shed 6 bases and J 10 bases; nucleotides not matched to a gene: 3. A remark on this clonotype: Its specificity is not known.

After extraction with the RNeasy kit, about 0.5 to 1 ug of the RNA was reverse transcribed using random hexamers. The authors amplified TCR beta CDR3 across 54 Vbeta and 13 Jbeta using immunoSEQ multiplex PCR. TCRdb independently ran MiXCR on the immunoSEQ multiplex PCR reads; one entry per CDR3 protein. The top ten clones hold roughly 0.08% of a sample with some 110,000 distinct CDR3 sequences, around 94% of them seen once. Sequencing input: CD4+ T cells from PBMCs. The receptor comes from a human donor in good health. The chain carries TRBV12-3 or TRBV12-4 and TRBJ2-1; TRBD2 matches at 10 bases. Here the CDR3 DNA reads TGTGCCAGCAGCAAACTAGCGGGAGAGCAGTTCTTC. It encodes CASSKLAGEQFF.